Reported below is one T cell receptor (beta chain). This sample was included in a study of blood T cell repertoires in COVID-19. Study-wide context: Samples representing acute and convalescent COVID-19 were sourced from the United States, Italy and Spain. PBMCs, B-cell-depleted T cells, or T cells were the source of the cDNA or gDNA that made up the material.

Germline loops: CDR1 SGDLS, CDR2 YYNGEE. V gave up 4 bases and J gave up 0 bases, with 14 bases separating them. The CDR3 is 16 residues long. Authors' analysis steps: Amplification of reference gene primers was used by the study to estimate nucleated cell counts. TCRdb's copy holds only in-frame clones and misses some; the assay was immunoSEQ multiplex PCR. That table supplies the V and J calls and clone size; D and trimming were determined from the DNA. Of roughly 88,000 clones listed, about 89% were seen once; the top ten hold 3.9%. Sequenced material: peripheral blood. V usage is TRBV9 and J usage is TRBJ2-1; possible D gene TRBD2, 5 bases. The clonotype comes from a woman between 45 and 65 years old in a cohort sampled during active COVID-19. DNA of the CDR3: TGTGCCAGCAGCACTAGACTCCCGAGCTCCTACAATGAGCAGTTCTTC. Translated, it gives CASSTRLPSSYNEQFF.